One and the same sample provided the 14 T cell receptor beta chains below, sequenced in a study of blood T cells in healthy people across ages. A second PCR, run for about 7 to 11 cycles, used a sample-barcoded 5' primer plus a J-beta primer mix. TCRdb itself ran the 5' RACE reads through MiXCR, one entry per CDR3 protein. This table has 850,000 to 1,300,000 distinct CDR3 sequences, under 45% appearing once. What was sequenced was blood. These receptors were collected from a woman aged 55-70 years in good health.

The rearrangement joins TRBV20-1 to TRBJ2-5, with a tentative D call TRBD1 (5 bases). Germline V gives CDR1 DFQATT, CDR2 SNEGSKA (reference sequence). Between the trimmed V and J ends, which lost 3 bases and 2 bases, there was a span of 10 bases. The CDR3 covers 13 residues. CDR3 in DNA: TGCAGTGCTAGTATTGACAGACAAGAGACCCAGTACTTC. It codes for CSASIDRQETQYF.

The chain uses TRBV6-6 and TRBJ2-4; D not resolved. With the DNA end fitting TRBJ2-7 better, the J assignment may be wrong. This CDR3 comprises 13 residues. Germline V gene data show CDR1 as MNHNY and CDR2 as SVGAGI (reference sequence). For the CDR3, the DNA is TGTGCCAGCACCCCGTTAGCATTTGGCGAGCAGTACTTC. Translation: CASTPLAFGEQYF.

V usage is TRBV7-8 and J usage is TRBJ1-2, with D maybe TRBD1 (6 bases). The CDR3 covers 15 residues. The germline V gene encodes CDR1 SGHVS and CDR2 FQNEAQ. Trimming pared 3 bases from V and 4 bases from J, leaving 15 bases between. The CDR3 DNA reads as TGTGCCAGCAGCTTCTCAGTAGGGGGTACCTATGGCTACACCTTC. Protein: CASSFSVGGTYGYTF.

The chain is built from TRBV7-9 and TRBJ1-3; D remains ambiguous. Germline V gene data show CDR1 as SEHNR and CDR2 as FQNEAQ (reference sequence). The CDR3 extends over 15 amino acids. Trimming took off 0 bases at V and 4 bases at J, with 10 bases between the two ends. The chain's CDR3 is CASSLAGFGGNTIYF. The CDR3 DNA follows: TGTGCCAGCAGCTTAGCGGGATTCGGCGGAAACACCATATATTTT.

The V and J genes are TRBV27 and TRBJ2-7; D is uncertain. CDR3 length: 12 amino acids. From germline, CDR1 is MNHEY and CDR2 SMNVEV (reference sequence). Deletions cut 4 bases from V and 2 bases from J, with 6 bases between. CDR3 DNA: TGTGCCAGCAGTTCACCAACCTACGAGCAGTACTTC. Residues: CASSSPTYEQYF.

This sequence joins TRBV2 and TRBJ1-1, with D uncertain. The V gene's germline CDR1 is SNHLY and CDR2 FYNNEI. Trimming shortened V by 2 bases and J by 1 base, and 11 bases separated the two germline ends. The CDR3 runs to 15 residues. The CDR3 reads CASSETSAGNTEAFF. The CDR3 DNA sequence: TGTGCCAGCAGTGAAACCTCGGCAGGGAACACTGAAGCTTTCTTT. Supplemented by reference TRBV2 and TRBJ1-1, the full variable domain reads EPEVTQTPSHQVTQMGQEVILRCVPISNHLYFYWYRQILGQKVEFLVSFYNNEISEKSEIFDDQFSVERPDGSNFTLKIRSTKLEDSAMYFCASSETSAGNTEAFFGQGTRLTVV.

Points on this clonotype: A read error is possible here, since a much larger clone lies one base away. V usage is TRBV20-1 and J usage is TRBJ2-5; TRBD2 might be the D (6 bases). The V end lost 1 base, the J end lost 4 bases, and 10 bases lay between the germline ends. The CDR3 runs to 13 residues. Germline CDR1 is DFQATT and CDR2 is SNEGSKA (reference sequence). The CDR3 is CSARGWGGETQYF. The DNA of the CDR3 is TGCAGTGCTAGAGGTTGGGGAGGAGAGACCCAGTACTTC.

This chain connects TRBV29-1 to TRBJ2-3; D uncertain. Germline CDR1 is SQVTM and CDR2 is ANQGSEA. Between the trimmed V and J ends, which lost 5 bases and 0 bases, there was a span of 9 bases. The CDR3 has 13 residues. This CDR3 is CSVQLGSTDTQYF. CDR3 in DNA: TGCAGCGTTCAGCTAGGTAGCACAGATACGCAGTATTTT.

This clonotype has just a few counts. The chain recombines TRBV28 with TRBJ2-3; D gene uncertain. This CDR3 has 12 residues. Germline loops: CDR1 MDHEN, CDR2 SYDVKM. V lost 6 bases to trimming and J lost 13 bases, with 17 bases between them. CDR3 nucleotides: TGTGCCAGCAGCCCTGGTCGGTGGGCGGAGTATTTT. Translated, it gives CASSPGRWAEYF.

V and J are TRBV20-1 and TRBJ2-5; D is undetermined. V was trimmed by 5 bases and J by 5 bases, leaving 6 bases between them. CDR3 length: 10 amino acids. Germline CDR1 DFQATT, CDR2 SNEGSKA (reference sequence). In DNA form, the CDR3 reads TGCAGTGCTCTGGGGGAGACCCAGTACTTC. Protein product: CSALGETQYF.

Remarks on this clonotype: A read error may be the cause here, since a much bigger clone is one base away. This chain uses TRBV6-2 or TRBV6-3 with TRBJ2-6; no clear D. Germline V lookup: CDR1 MNHEY, CDR2 SVGEGT. The CDR3 extends over 13 amino acids. The CDR3 region is CTGHPSGANVLTF. The CDR3 DNA reads TGTACCGGGCACCCCTCTGGGGCCAACGTCCTGACTTTC.

In DNA, the CDR3 is TGTGCCAGCACTACTAGCGATCCGGGAGGTCACACAGATACGCAGTATTTT. This sequence encodes CASTTSDPGGHTDTQYF. This rearrangement joins TRBV12-3 or TRBV12-4 to TRBJ2-3; TRBD2 matches 7 bases. This CDR3 is built from 17 residues. V dropped 7 bases and J dropped 2; count of bases not matched to a gene: 15.

Turning to this clonotype: Given a much more abundant clone one base away, this may be a read error. The gene calls are TRBV15 and TRBJ2-1; D not certain. CDR3 size: 13 residues. The germline CDR1 and CDR2 sequences are LNHNV and YYDKDF (reference sequence). The CDR3 loop is CATSGDPAYEQFF. The CDR3 region has the DNA TGTGCCACCAGCGGAGATCCTGCCTATGAGCAGTTCTTC.

This clonotype was seen a few times. The rearrangement links TRBV28 to TRBJ2-5; tentatively, D is TRBD2 (6 bases). The CDR3 has 15 amino acids. Germline V lookup: CDR1 MDHEN, CDR2 SYDVKM. With 6 bases removed from V and 1 base from J, the gap between germline ends came to 15 bases. In DNA, the CDR3 is TGTGCCAGCAGAGTCTTGGCGCGGGGCCAAGAGACCCAGTACTTC. This translates into CASRVLARGQETQYF. Variable domain in full (rest from reference TRBV28 and TRBJ2-5): DVKVTQSSRYLVKRTGEKVFLECVQDMDHENMFWYRQDPGLGLRLIYFSYDVKMKEKGDIPEGYSVSREKKERFSLILESASTNQTSMYLCASRVLARGQETQYFGPGTRLLVL.